This T cell receptor beta chain was identified during a study of blood T cell repertoires in COVID-19 (dated by TCRdb to the early 2020s). General notes on the study: Samples from collaborators originated in the United States, Italy and Spain and spanned both the acute and convalescent phases of COVID-19. The prospective study material was composed of cDNA or gDNA derived from T cells, B-cell-depleted T cells, or PBMCs. The dataset comprised deeply sampled blood TCRbeta repertoires from subjects exposed to, actively infected with, or recovered from COVID-19. The repertoires were released in a freely available public database intended as a resource for research on the immune response to SARS-CoV-2. Samples came from the ongoing ImmuneRACE study (first 160 participants) plus 1,254 subjects from 6 global collaborators. The sample metadata nearly always contained a de-identified subject ID, COVID-19 status, age in years and sex. Where available, HLA class I and class II types were obtained from metadata supplied by the sample provider rather than from assay-based typing.

TCRbeta CDR3 regions were amplified from genomic DNA using the immunoSEQ Assay, a bias-controlled multiplex PCR. Regarding the original processing steps: Within the assay, amplification of reference gene primers was used to estimate how many nucleated cells each sample contained. Sequence reads were collapsed and filtered to measure the absolute abundance of every unique TCRbeta CDR3 rearrangement. For each sample, productive Simpson clonality was calculated by taking the square root of Simpson's diversity index across productive rearrangements. As stored in TCRdb, this immuneACCESS dataset retains in-frame rearrangements with V and J assigned. A fraction of the clones does not appear; measured against another copy, unresolved V genes explain less than half of the discrepancy, and the remainder lacks a known reason. The V and J calls and clone size were taken over from that table, and D and trimming were inferred from the DNA. Here the sample has more than 150,000 clones; 90% occur a single time. The leading ten clones occupy 0.62% of the sample.

Whole blood was collected in K2EDTA tubes by collaborating institutions according to the institutions' own protocols. Collaborator samples were shipped for TCRbeta analysis as frozen whole blood, isolated PBMCs, or DNA extracted from either sample type. In regard to this clone: Which antigen it targets is not known. No base quality values were provided; no much bigger clone lies one nucleotide off.

The CDR1 and CDR2 encoded by the germline V gene are MNHEY and SVGAGI. Reading from cysteine to phenylalanine, the CDR3 counts 15 amino acids. Kept here is only the CDR3 DNA, which spans 45 bases and is read in frame from base 1. V ends up 5 bases short and J 1 base short, with an unmatched junction base count of 2. On the study overall, not on this receptor specifically: The amount of clinical and demographic metadata varied by source and participant and was provided uncurated.

The sequence joins TRBV6-5 to TRBJ2-2; 9 bases in between match TRBD2. This clonotype was sampled from a man aged 50 to 59 with acute or convalescent COVID-19. Sequencing was done on a sample of peripheral blood. The CDR3 here reads CASSRTSENTGELFF. The nucleotide sequence is TGTGCCAGCAGTCGGACTAGCGAGAACACCGGGGAGCTGTTTTTT.